Listed below are T cell receptor beta chains from one sample, sequenced in a study of OX40 agonist ivuxolimab in advanced cancers. TCRdb keeps only in-frame clones here, not all; method: immunoSEQ multiplex PCR. The repertoire holds roughly 35,000 clones, with less than 80% as singletons. Source: CD4+ or CD8+ T cells sorted from blood, taken in a trial of the OX40 agonist ivuxolimab. The receptors derive from an adult with an advanced solid tumor such as melanoma, head and neck, liver or kidney cancer. Each CDR3 is given with its conserved first and last residue. A D gene is named only where the DNA matches it firmly. Clone size is not always given. Where it is, it says once, few, many or a class for expanded clones.

V gene,J gene,clone size,D gene,CDR3 DNA,CDR3 protein
TRBV9,TRBJ2-1,NA,TRBD1,TGTGCCAGCAGCGGCGGGACAGGCTACAATGAGCAGTTCTTC,CASSGGTGYNEQFF
TRBV18,TRBJ1-2,NA,NA,TGTGCCAGCTCGCCCCCTTCTTATGGCTACACCTTC,CASSPPSYGYTF
TRBV14,TRBJ2-1,NA,NA,TGTGCCAGCAGACTCGGGATTTACAATGAGCAGTTCTTC,CASRLGIYNEQFF
TRBV7-6,TRBJ2-1,NA,NA,TGTGCCAGCAGCCTGGGACACCAAGCCTACAATGAGCAGTTCTTC,CASSLGHQAYNEQFF
TRBV7-8,TRBJ2-1,NA,TRBD2,TGTGCCAGCAGCGTAGGCGGGGGGGCCTCCTACAATGAGCAGTTCTTC,CASSVGGGASYNEQFF
TRBV7-2,TRBJ2-7,NA,TRBD1,TGTGCCAGCAGCTCGACGGGACAGGGTTTCTACGAGCAGTACTTC,CASSSTGQGFYEQYF
TRBV27,TRBJ2-7,NA,NA,TGTGCCAGCAGTTTATCGGGGGCCCGGGACTGGCGGTACTTC,CASSLSGARDWRYF
TRBV7-2,TRBJ1-2,once,NA,TGTGCCAGCAGTACACAGAGACGGGACTATGGCTACACCTTC,CASSTQRRDYGYTF
TRBV9,TRBJ1-2,NA,TRBD1,TGTGCCAGCAGCGTAGTGTTGACAGGGGGCTATGGCTACACCTTC,CASSVVLTGGYGYTF
TRBV7-9,TRBJ2-7,NA,NA,TGTGCCAGCAGCCCCGGCGGCGAGCAGTACTTC,CASSPGGEQYF
TRBV18,TRBJ2-5,once,NA,TGTGCCAGCTCACCACCGGCAGGGGTTGAGACCCAGTACTTC,CASSPPAGVETQYF
TRBV5-1,TRBJ1-5,NA,NA,TGCGCCAGCAGTCCCGACAGCGGCAATCAGCCCCAGCATTTT,CASSPDSGNQPQHF
TRBV19,TRBJ2-1,NA,TRBD2,TGTGCCAGTAGTACGGGAGGGCTAGCCAACTACAATGAGCAGTTCTTC,CASSTGGLANYNEQFF
TRBV10-3,TRBJ1-1,NA,NA,TGTGCCATCAGTGAGCCTACGGGAGGGTCGAACGAAGCTTTCTTT,CAISEPTGGSNEAFF
TRBV4-1,TRBJ1-4,NA,NA,TGCGCCAGCAGCCCTAGAGAGCCCGCAACTAATGAAAAACTGTTTTTT,CASSPREPATNEKLFF
TRBV6-5,TRBJ1-1,few,NA,TGTGCCACCAGGGAAGGGATCACTGAAGCTTTCTTT,CATREGITEAFF
TRBV25-1,TRBJ1-5,NA,NA,TGTGCCAGCAGTGAAAATTGGGATCAGCCCCAGCATTTT,CASSENWDQPQHF
TRBV7-6,TRBJ2-7,NA,NA,TGTGCCAGCAGTTCCATGGGGGGGGGCCTTTCCTACGAGCAGTACTTC,CASSSMGGGLSYEQYF
TRBV9,TRBJ1-1,NA,TRBD1,TGTGCCAGCAGCGTAGAGGACAGGGCTAGGGTGAACACTGAAGCTTTCTTT,CASSVEDRARVNTEAFF
TRBV5-1,TRBJ2-7,NA,NA,TGCGCCAGCAGCTTGGGGATGTACGAGCAGTACTTC,CASSLGMYEQYF
TRBV23-1,TRBJ2-5,NA,NA,TGCGCCAGCAGTCGCGAAGCGAGCCGCGACCGTACTTCAGAGACCCAGTACTTC,CASSREASRDRTSETQYF
TRBV11-2,TRBJ2-1,once,TRBD1,TGTGCCAGCAGCGACCGGGACAGCCGCAATGAGCAGTTCTTC,CASSDRDSRNEQFF
TRBV5-6,TRBJ2-3,NA,NA,TGTGCCAGCAGCTGGACTCGAGACACGCAGTATTTT,CASSWTRDTQYF
TRBV10-3,TRBJ2-2,NA,NA,TGTGCCATCAGTGAGTGGACAGACTACACCGGGGAGCTGTTTTTT,CAISEWTDYTGELFF
TRBV5-4,TRBJ2-1,NA,TRBD2,TGTGCCAGCAGCGCGGGGGGCCCTTCCTACAATGAGCAGTTCTTC,CASSAGGPSYNEQFF
TRBV7-2,TRBJ1-2,once,NA,TGTGCCAGCACCCTCGCCGGGACGGCTAACTATGGCTACACCTTC,CASTLAGTANYGYTF
TRBV10-3,TRBJ1-6,NA,TRBD1,TGTGCCATCAGACAGGGGGCCTCTGAACGGTCACCCCTCCACTTT,CAIRQGASERSPLHF
TRBV5-1,TRBJ2-2,NA,TRBD1,TGCGCCAGCAGCTGGGACAGACTCAACACCGGGGAGCTGTTTTTT,CASSWDRLNTGELFF
TRBV28,TRBJ1-6,NA,NA,TGTGCCAGTCGGGCCGGGTCGGGGAATTCACCCCTCCACTTT,CASRAGSGNSPLHF
TRBV29-1,TRBJ1-6,NA,NA,TGCAGCGCCCGGGACCGGCCCCGGTCACCCCTCCACTTT,CSARDRPRSPLHF
TRBV6-5,TRBJ2-7,once,NA,TGTGCCAGCAGGGTGGGACGGACGACACCCTACGAGCAGTACTTC,CASRVGRTTPYEQYF
TRBV5-6,TRBJ2-3,NA,NA,TGTGCCAGCAGCTTGGGTTGGGGGGCGAGAGATACGCAGTATTTT,CASSLGWGARDTQYF
TRBV28,TRBJ2-5,NA,NA,TGTGCCAGCAGTTTATCGACGGACGGGTGGCAAGAGACCCAGTACTTC,CASSLSTDGWQETQYF
TRBV2,TRBJ1-5,few,NA,TGTGCCAGCAGTGACTTAGGGCTCAATCAGCCCCAGCATTTT,CASSDLGLNQPQHF
TRBV7-8,TRBJ1-1,NA,NA,TGTGCCAGCAGCAATAGAGACACTGAAGCTTTCTTT,CASSNRDTEAFF
TRBV29-1,TRBJ1-1,NA,NA,TGCAGCGCTCAGGGGAACACTGAAGCTTTCTTT,CSAQGNTEAFF
TRBV27,TRBJ1-2,NA,TRBD1,TGTGCCAGCAGTCCGCGGGACAGGGCTAACTATGGCTACACCTTC,CASSPRDRANYGYTF
TRBV25-1,TRBJ2-7,NA,NA,TGTGCCAGCAGTGAAGTTCGTGGGTTCTACGAGCAGTACTTC,CASSEVRGFYEQYF